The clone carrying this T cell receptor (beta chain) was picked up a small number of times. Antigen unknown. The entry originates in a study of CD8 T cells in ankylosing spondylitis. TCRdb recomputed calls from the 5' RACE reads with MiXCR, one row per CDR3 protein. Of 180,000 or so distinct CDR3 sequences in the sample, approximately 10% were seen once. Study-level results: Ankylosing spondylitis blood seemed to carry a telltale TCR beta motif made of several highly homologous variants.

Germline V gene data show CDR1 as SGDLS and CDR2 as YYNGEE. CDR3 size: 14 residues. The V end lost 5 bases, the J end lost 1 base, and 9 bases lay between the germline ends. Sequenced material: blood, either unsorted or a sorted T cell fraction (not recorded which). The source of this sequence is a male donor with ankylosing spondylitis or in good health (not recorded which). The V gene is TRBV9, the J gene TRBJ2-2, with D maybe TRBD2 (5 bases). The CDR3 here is CASRVLGNTGELFF. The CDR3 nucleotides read TGTGCCAGCAGGGTACTAGGGAACACCGGGGAGCTGTTTTTT.